This passage covers 27 T cell receptor beta chains from one sample sequenced in a study of cytotoxic CD8 clonotypes in ibrutinib-treated CLL. Measured with immunoSEQ multiplex PCR; TCRdb has only the in-frame clones, and not every one. In the table there are about 160,000 clones, under 90% of which are singletons. The specimen was PBMCs, collected after 24 months of ibrutinib treatment. The receptors derive from a human donor with chronic lymphocytic leukemia.

V and J are TRBV19 and TRBJ2-1; 9 bases align to TRBD2. J gave up 5 bases and V 6 bases, and 11 bases lay outside the gene matches. CDR3 length: 16 residues. Germline assignment: CDR1 LNHDA and CDR2 SQIVND (reference sequence). In DNA form, the CDR3 reads TGTGCCAGTAGGGGGGAGGGTAGCGGGAGAAACAATGAGCAGTTCTTC. Its translation is CASRGEGSGRNNEQFF.

The chain recombines TRBV5-8 with TRBJ1-4; D is unclear. The germline gives CDR1 SGHTS, CDR2 YDEGEE. The V end was cut by 5 bases, the J end by 8 bases, with 7 bases between. This CDR3 region has 11 residues. Here the CDR3 DNA reads TGTGCCAGCAGACTACTAGAAAAACTGTTTTTT. Its protein is CASRLLEKLFF.

The chain uses TRBV19 and TRBJ1-4; a weak D match, TRBD1 (5 bases). V was clipped by 1 base and J by 9 bases, with 9 bases between them. Per germline, CDR1 LNHDA and CDR2 SQIVND (reference sequence). This CDR3 comprises 13 residues. The CDR3 sequence: CASSIAQGQKLFF. For the CDR3, the DNA is TGTGCCAGTAGTATAGCCCAGGGTCAAAAACTGTTTTTT. Supplemented by reference TRBV19 and TRBJ1-4, the full variable domain reads DGGITQSPKYLFRKEGQNVTLSCEQNLNHDAMYWYRQDPGQGLRLIYYSQIVNDFQKGDIAEGYSVSREKKESFPLTVTSAQKNPTAFYLCASSIAQGQKLFFGSGTQLSVL.

The chain uses TRBV5-5 and TRBJ2-5; 14 bases map to TRBD2. This CDR3 spans 20 amino acids. Per germline, CDR1 SGHKS and CDR2 YYEKEE (reference sequence). Trimming at V came to 0 bases and at J to 4 bases, leaving 14 bases not matched to a gene. The CDR3: CASSLAGGLAGVSWRETQYF. CDR3 DNA: TGTGCCAGCAGCTTGGCCGGGGGACTAGCGGGAGTATCTTGGCGAGAGACCCAGTACTTC.

This sequence joins TRBV7-2 and TRBJ2-1; 9 bases are shared with TRBD1. Germline V CDR1 and CDR2: SGHTA, FQGNSA. CDR3 length equals 15 residues. Germline trimming cut 5 bases from V and 7 bases from J; bases unmatched to any gene: 9. In DNA, the CDR3 is TGTGCCAGCAGCCTCCCGACAGGGGGAAGGAATGAGCAGTTCTTC. Protein: CASSLPTGGRNEQFF.

The rearrangement uses TRBV29-1 and TRBJ1-1; maybe TRBD1 (6 bases). This CDR3 is built from 11 residues. Deletions cut 6 bases from V and 1 base from J, with 6 bases between. Germline V gene sequence: CDR1 SQVTM, CDR2 ANQGSEA. The CDR3 loop is CSVTGNTEAFF. The CDR3 coding sequence is TGCAGCGTGACAGGGAACACTGAAGCTTTCTTT.

The rearrangement joins TRBV16 to TRBJ1-4, with TRBD1 as a possible D gene (6 bases). This CDR3 comprises 19 residues. CDR1 and CDR2 from the germline V gene are KGHSY and FQNENV. With 2 bases removed from V and 0 bases from J, the gap between germline ends came to 19 bases. CDR3 DNA sequence: TGTGCCAGCAGCCAAGCGTTACCCGGGACACATGCAACTAATGAAAAACTGTTTTTT. It is translated as CASSQALPGTHATNEKLFF.

The chain recombines TRBV28 with TRBJ1-1; possible D gene TRBD1, 6 bases. With 7 bases removed from V and 1 base from J, the gap between germline ends came to 19 bases. Germline assignment: CDR1 MDHEN and CDR2 SYDVKM. The CDR3 runs 16 residues. The CDR3 is CASTTPSGGKNTEAFF. DNA of the CDR3: TGTGCCAGCACCACCCCGTCGGGGGGCAAGAACACTGAAGCTTTCTTT.

The CDR3 sequence is CASSFTTGEAQEKLFF. The CDR3 region has the DNA TGTGCCAGCAGCTTTACCACAGGGGAGGCGCAGGAAAAACTGTTTTTT. The V call is TRBV7-6, the J call TRBJ1-4; 7 positions agree with TRBD1. Germline lookup yields CDR1 SGHVS and CDR2 FNYEAQ. The V and J ends lost 3 bases and 8 bases, in that order; junction bases with no gene match: 12. This CDR3 region has 16 residues. Filled out from reference TRBV7-6 and TRBJ1-4, the complete variable domain reads GAGVSQSPRYKVTKRGQDVALRCDPISGHVSLYWYRQALGQGPEFLTYFNYEAQQDKSGLPNDRFSAERPEGSISTLTIQRTEQRDSAMYRCASSFTTGEAQEKLFFGSGTQLSVL.

V usage is TRBV2 and J usage is TRBJ1-2; D remains ambiguous. V lost 4 bases and J 5 bases, leaving 20 bases between the germline ends. The CDR3 spans 16 residues. Germline V gene lookup returns CDR1 SNHLY and CDR2 FYNNEI. The CDR3: CASSGRVPLQDYGYTF. The CDR3 nucleotides read TGTGCCAGCAGTGGGCGAGTACCCCTCCAAGATTATGGCTACACCTTC.

The V gene is TRBV25-1, the J gene TRBJ2-7; D is possibly TRBD2 (5 bases). V lost 4 bases and J 1 base, leaving 8 bases between the germline ends. CDR1 is MGHDK and CDR2 is SYGVNS in the germline V gene. CDR3 length: 13 residues. DNA of the CDR3: TGTGCCAGCAGTGTAGGAGGATCCTACGAGCAGTACTTC. It yields the protein CASSVGGSYEQYF.

This rearrangement joins TRBV23-1 to TRBJ2-3; D uncertain. TRBV23-1 is an ORF for which the function is uncertain. V lost 3 bases and J lost 6, with 16 bases in between. This CDR3 spans 15 amino acids. CDR3 region: CASSHSASPLDTQYF. In DNA form, the CDR3 reads TGCGCCAGCAGTCATTCGGCTTCTCCGTTGGATACGCAGTATTTT.

This sequence joins TRBV15 and TRBJ2-4; no reliable D call. Germline CDR1 LNHNV, CDR2 YYDKDF (reference sequence). The germline V and J ends were trimmed by 0 bases and 1 base, with 7 bases remaining between them. The CDR3 consists of 15 residues. CDR3 in DNA: TGTGCCACCAGCAGAGAACTCGGGGCCAAAAACATTCAGTACTTC. Its translation is CATSRELGAKNIQYF. Together with reference TRBV15 and TRBJ2-4, the CDR3 gives the full variable domain: DAMVIQNPRYQVTQFGKPVTLSCSQTLNHNVMYWYQQKSSQAPKLLFHYYDKDFNNEADTPDNFQSRRPNTSFCFLDIRSPGLGDTAMYLCATSRELGAKNIQYFGAGTRLSVL.

The chain links TRBV6-5 to TRBJ1-2; unclear D gene. CDR1 and CDR2 from the germline V gene are MNHEY and SVGAGI. This CDR3 is built from 14 residues. Trimming removed 2 bases at V and 0 bases at J, with 7 bases between. The CDR3 DNA is TGTGCCAGCAGTTACGGCTCTACTAACTATGGCTACACCTTC. Amino acid sequence: CASSYGSTNYGYTF.

V and J are TRBV23-1 and TRBJ1-4, with no clear D. TRBV23-1 carries the ORF label, with uncertain function. V dropped 8 bases and J dropped 3 bases, with 13 bases sitting between them. This CDR3 comprises 14 residues. As DNA, the CDR3 is TGCGCCAGCCCCCCGTGGGGTTCTAATGAAAAACTGTTTTTT. This encodes CASPPWGSNEKLFF.

The chain couples TRBV18 to TRBJ1-5; 8 bases agree with TRBD1. Germline V CDR1 and CDR2: KGHSH, LQKENI. Trimming cost V 4 bases and J 4 bases; bases outside gene matches: 6. The CDR3 sequence is 15 residues long. DNA for the CDR3: TGTGCCAGCTCACTCGACAGGGGTGAGAATCAGCCCCAGCATTTT. Translating gives CASSLDRGENQPQHF.

V and J are TRBV18 and TRBJ2-7; 9 nucleotides align to TRBD1. This CDR3 is built from 17 residues. The J segment lost 5 bases and the V segment lost 5 bases, leaving 16 bases of the junction unmatched. Germline lookup yields CDR1 KGHSH and CDR2 LQKENI. The CDR3 reads CASSDRTTGTGIDEQYF. The CDR3 DNA is TGTGCCAGCTCAGACAGAACTACCGGGACAGGGATCGACGAGCAGTACTTC.

The V gene is TRBV27, the J gene TRBJ2-4; D uncertain. Looked up from germline, CDR1 is MNHEY and CDR2 is SMNVEV (reference sequence). Trimming took 8 bases from V and 0 from J, leaving 11 bases between them. The CDR3 covers 14 residues. CDR3 sequence (DNA): TGTGCCAGCTCGGCAAACCTAGCCAAAAACATTCAGTACTTC. Translating it yields CASSANLAKNIQYF.

The V and J genes are TRBV11-2 and TRBJ2-5; maybe TRBD1 (7 bases). Germline CDR1 reads SGHAT; CDR2 reads FQNNGV. The CDR3 is made up of 15 amino acids. V was shortened by 1 base and J by 5 bases, with 14 bases between the two germline ends. The CDR3 sequence: CASSLVGGGLETQYF. CDR3 bases: TGTGCCAGCAGCTTAGTAGGAGGGGGCTTGGAGACCCAGTACTTC. Using reference TRBV11-2 and TRBJ2-5 for the parts outside the CDR3, the full variable domain is EAGVAQSPRYKIIEKRQSVAFWCNPISGHATLYWYQQILGQGPKLLIQFQNNGVVDDSQLPKDRFSAERLKGVDSTLKIQPAKLEDSAVYLCASSLVGGGLETQYFGPGTRLLVL.

This chain uses TRBV6-5 with TRBJ2-7; 7 bases map to TRBD1. Germline assignment: CDR1 MNHEY and CDR2 SVGAGI. CDR3 length: 12 residues. V shed 6 bases, J shed 6 bases, and the junction held 5 bases outside the gene matches. CDR3: CASRGQDLEQYF. The CDR3 nucleotides read TGTGCCAGCAGAGGACAGGACCTCGAGCAGTACTTC.

The J gene is TRBJ2-5, the V gene TRBV19; no clear D gene. Trimming removed 8 bases from V and 1 base from J, with 8 bases in between. The germline CDR1 and CDR2 sequences are LNHDA and SQIVND (reference sequence). This CDR3 is built from 12 residues. CDR3 coding DNA: TGTGCCAGTTCCGGCACCCAAGAGACCCAGTACTTC. Protein: CASSGTQETQYF.

The chain recombines TRBV19 with TRBJ2-7; 12 bases align to TRBD1. V gave up 5 bases and J gave up 5 bases; unmatched junction bases: 4. CDR1 and CDR2 from the germline V gene are LNHDA and SQIVND (reference sequence). The CDR3 length is 14 residues. The chain's CDR3 is CASSGGQGAHEQYF. In DNA, the CDR3 is TGTGCCAGTAGTGGGGGACAGGGGGCTCACGAGCAGTACTTC.

CDR3 protein: CAWSQSLQGGVTDTQYF. The CDR3 nucleotides read TGTGCCTGGAGTCAGTCCCTACAGGGGGGGGTGACAGATACGCAGTATTTT. This chain links TRBV30 with TRBJ2-3; maybe TRBD1 (8 bases). V lost 2 bases to trimming and J lost 3 bases, with 21 bases between them. CDR3 length equals 17 residues. Germline V lookup: CDR1 GTSNPN, CDR2 SVGIG (reference sequence).

The V gene is TRBV30, the J gene TRBJ2-5, with D maybe TRBD1 (6 bases). This CDR3 comprises 15 residues. Trimming pared 2 bases from V and 1 base from J, leaving 14 bases between. Germline V gives CDR1 GTSNPN, CDR2 SVGIG (reference sequence). DNA of the CDR3: TGTGCCTGGAGTCTCGTAGGACAGATCCAAGAGACCCAGTACTTC. Amino acids: CAWSLVGQIQETQYF.

In the case of this clone: Other DNA sequences in this specimen translate into the identical CDR3. The V gene is TRBV7-9, the J gene TRBJ2-2; 8 bases align to TRBD1. V shed 5 bases, J shed 5 bases, and the junction held 7 bases outside the gene matches. This CDR3 is built from 15 residues. Germline V gene data show CDR1 as SEHNR and CDR2 as FQNEAQ (reference sequence). The DNA of the CDR3 is TGTGCCAGCAGCCGTGGACAGGGTGGGACCGGGGAGCTGTTTTTT. It specifies CASSRGQGGTGELFF.

The chain couples TRBV30 to TRBJ2-1, with 9 bases that match TRBD2. The CDR3 extends over 16 amino acids. Germline CDR1 reads GTSNPN; CDR2 reads SVGIG (reference sequence). Losses at the gene ends were 0 bases for V and 6 bases for J; bases not matched to a gene: 9. CDR3 region: CAWSVGLAGSLNEQFF. The CDR3 coding sequence is TGTGCCTGGAGTGTCGGGCTAGCGGGGTCTCTCAATGAGCAGTTCTTC. The variable domain in full, with the rest retrieved from reference TRBV30 and TRBJ2-1, is SQTIHQWPATLVQPVGSPLSLECTVEGTSNPNLYWYRQAAGRGLQLLFYSVGIGQISSEVPQNLSASRPQDRQFILSSKKLLLSDSGFYLCAWSVGLAGSLNEQFFGPGTRLTVL.

The V call is TRBV29-1, the J call TRBJ1-1; maybe TRBD1 (6 bases). Trimming took 7 bases from V and 1 from J, leaving 10 bases between them. The CDR3 consists of 12 residues. Per the germline V gene, CDR1 is SQVTM and CDR2 is ANQGSEA. CDR3: CSAQTGNTEAFF. In nucleotides, the CDR3 is TGCAGCGCCCAGACAGGGAACACTGAAGCTTTCTTT.